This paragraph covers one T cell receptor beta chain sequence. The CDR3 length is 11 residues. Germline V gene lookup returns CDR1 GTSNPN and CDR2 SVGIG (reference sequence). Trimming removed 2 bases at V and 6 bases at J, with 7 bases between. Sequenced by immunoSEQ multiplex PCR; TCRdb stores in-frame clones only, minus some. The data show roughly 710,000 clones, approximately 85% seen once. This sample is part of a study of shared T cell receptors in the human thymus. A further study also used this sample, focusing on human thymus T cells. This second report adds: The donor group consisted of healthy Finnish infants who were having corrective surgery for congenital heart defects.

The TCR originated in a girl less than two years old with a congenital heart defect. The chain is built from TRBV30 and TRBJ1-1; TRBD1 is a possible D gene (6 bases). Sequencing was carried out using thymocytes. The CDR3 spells CAWSNRAEAFF. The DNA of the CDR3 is TGTGCCTGGAGTAACAGGGCTGAAGCTTTCTTT.